This T cell receptor (beta chain) was identified in a study of cytomegalovirus exposure and HLA in healthy donors. The study's findings and limits: In a later analysis, TCR beta V- and J-gene trimming showed a link to a missense DCLRE1C variant. A classifier reportedly called cytomegalovirus status with high sensitivity and specificity. The likely origin of a cluster of highly shared sequence variants was a sequencing artifact. CMV serostatus was the sole immune exposure data available.

This clone showed up just once. Antigen: not known. The PCR was carried out with 60 Vbeta primers and 13 Jbeta primers. Profiled with immunoSEQ multiplex PCR; TCRdb holds only in-frame clones, not every one. This sample has about 200,000 clones, with 70% to 80% found just once. The CDR3 runs to 10 residues. Trimming removed 4 bases from V and 4 bases from J, with 4 bases in between. The germline V gene has CDR1 DFQATT and CDR2 SNEGSKA (reference sequence). The specimen sequenced was PBMCs. This receptor was taken from a woman under 40 in good health and CMV-seronegative. This chain joins TRBV20-1 and TRBJ2-5; no reliable D call. CDR3 protein: CSATLETQYF. DNA for the CDR3: TGCAGTGCTACCTTAGAGACCCAGTACTTC.